This paragraph reports one T cell receptor (beta chain). Germline V CDR1 and CDR2: SGHTA, FQGNSA. This CDR3 is 13 amino acids long. V was clipped by 5 bases and J by 7 bases, with 14 bases between them. These data originate in a study of T cell changes during pregnancy in multiple sclerosis. The protocol was immunoSEQ multiplex PCR, while the TCRdb copy is restricted to in-frame clones and leaves out a portion. The sample has about 40,000 clones; 80% to 90% are singletons. The rearrangement links TRBV7-2 to TRBJ2-5; no definite D call. The sample here was CD4+ T cells from peripheral blood mononuclear cells, taken in the first trimester of pregnancy. This clonotype originated in a female donor with multiple sclerosis, enrolled in a pregnancy study. The CDR3 DNA reads TGTGCCAGCAGCCGAGTTCGGTCGGGGACCCAGTACTTC. Protein sequence: CASSRVRSGTQYF.